One and the same sample provided the 19 T cell receptor beta chains below, sequenced in a study of T cells in localized non-small cell lung cancer (dated by TCRdb to the early 2020s). Receptor amplification or capture employed the immunoSEQ multiplex PCR assay. This immuneACCESS table, as held by TCRdb, lists in-frame sequences with V and J called but not all clones. Of the missing ones, under half trace to an unresolved V gene in checked studies; the others have no known cause. This sample lists hundreds of clones; about 25% were detected once. The ten largest clonotypes hold about 24% of the sample. Sample: lung tumor tissue, taken before any cancer treatment. The source is a female donor older than 55 with stage I squamous cell lung carcinoma.

The chain uses TRBV6-8 and TRBJ2-5; the match to TRBD2 covers 8 bases. This CDR3 contains 15 residues. CDR1 and CDR2 from the germline V gene are MNHGY and SAAAGT. Trimming took 2 bases from V and 5 from J; bases not matched to a gene: 7. CDR3 region: CASSYTGGPGETQYF. In DNA, the CDR3 is TGTGCCAGCAGTTACACGGGGGGGCCTGGGGAGACCCAGTACTTC.

In its sample, this clone is hyperexpanded. This chain uses TRBV15 with TRBJ2-4, with D unclear. Germline CDR1 reads LNHNV; CDR2 reads YYDKDF (reference sequence). The V end was cut by 5 bases, the J end by 0 bases, with 14 bases between. The CDR3 is made up of 16 amino acids. The CDR3 DNA reads TGTGCCACCAGCCCCGTGCAGGTTTTAGCCAAAAACATTCAGTACTTC. Protein: CATSPVQVLAKNIQYF. The variable domain in full, completed from reference TRBV15 and TRBJ2-4, reads DAMVIQNPRYQVTQFGKPVTLSCSQTLNHNVMYWYQQKSSQAPKLLFHYYDKDFNNEADTPDNFQSRRPNTSFCFLDIRSPGLGDTAMYLCATSPVQVLAKNIQYFGAGTRLSVL.

The rearrangement joins TRBV19 to TRBJ2-5; TRBD1 is a possible D gene (6 bases). Germline CDR1 reads LNHDA; CDR2 reads SQIVND (reference sequence). This CDR3 comprises 15 residues. The V end lost 3 bases, the J end lost 3 bases, and 14 bases lay between the germline ends. The CDR3 spells CASSITGWGEETQYF. Written as DNA, the CDR3 is TGTGCCAGTAGTATTACAGGGTGGGGAGAAGAGACCCAGTACTTC.

This chain connects TRBV2 to TRBJ2-2; D is unresolved. Trimming took 5 bases from V and 3 from J, leaving 4 bases between them. The germline V gene encodes CDR1 SNHLY and CDR2 FYNNEI. The CDR3 is 12 amino acids. CDR3 sequence reads: CASSFHTGELFF. The CDR3 DNA is TGTGCCAGCAGTTTCCACACCGGGGAGCTGTTTTTT. The variable domain in full, with the rest retrieved from reference TRBV2 and TRBJ2-2, is EPEVTQTPSHQVTQMGQEVILRCVPISNHLYFYWYRQILGQKVEFLVSFYNNEISEKSEIFDDQFSVERPDGSNFTLKIRSTKLEDSAMYFCASSFHTGELFFGEGSRLTVL.

The V call is TRBV18, the J call TRBJ1-1, with D tentatively TRBD1 (5 bases). The CDR3 is 13 amino acids. V was cut by 6 bases and J by 7 bases, with 15 bases left in between. Looked up from germline, CDR1 is KGHSH and CDR2 is LQKENI. CDR3 DNA sequence: TGTGCCAGCTCTCCCGGGACGGAGCGTGAAGCTTTCTTT. Encoded protein: CASSPGTEREAFF. The whole variable domain, remainder taken from reference TRBV18 and TRBJ1-1, is NAGVMQNPRHLVRRRGQEARLRCSPMKGHSHVYWYRQLPEEGLKFMVYLQKENIIDESGMPKERFSAEFPKEGPSILRIQQVVRGDSAAYFCASSPGTEREAFFGQGTRLTVV.

A single count supports this clone. The gene calls are TRBV25-1 and TRBJ1-4, with TRBD1 as a possible D gene (6 bases). The CDR3 is 16 amino acids. The V gene's germline CDR1 is MGHDK and CDR2 SYGVNS. Trimming cost V 2 bases and J 6 bases, with 16 bases left between them. This CDR3 reads CASSERAGATDEKLFF. CDR3 in DNA: TGTGCCAGCAGTGAACGGGCAGGGGCAACAGATGAAAAACTGTTTTTT.

In its sample, this clone was seen once. The J gene is TRBJ1-1, the V gene TRBV19; 8 nucleotides match TRBD1. The CDR3 is 15 residues long. With 6 bases clipped from V and 3 bases from J, the junction kept 9 bases outside the gene matches. The V gene's germline CDR1 is LNHDA and CDR2 SQIVND (reference sequence). The CDR3 loop is CASSPVQGADTEAFF. CDR3 bases: TGTGCCAGTAGCCCAGTTCAGGGGGCCGACACTGAAGCTTTCTTT.

This clone has only a few counts. This rearrangement joins TRBV9 to TRBJ1-3; D remains ambiguous. The CDR3 totals 13 residues. The germline V gene encodes CDR1 SGDLS and CDR2 YYNGEE. The chain's CDR3 is CASSGEGGNTIYF. CDR3 bases: TGTGCTTCTTCTGGGGAGGGTGGAAACACCATATATTTT.

This clone counts as medium-sized (0.01 to 0.1%). This sequence joins TRBV7-8 and TRBJ1-1; D perhaps matches TRBD1 (5 bases). Germline CDR1 is SGHVS and CDR2 is FQNEAQ. V shed 5 bases and J shed 3 bases, with 19 bases lying between them. This CDR3 is 16 amino acids long. The CDR3 protein is CASSVEGVRVHTEAFF. The CDR3 DNA reads TGTGCCAGCAGCGTCGAAGGGGTACGGGTGCACACTGAAGCTTTCTTT. The full variable domain, with the rest looked up from reference TRBV7-8 and TRBJ1-1, is GAGVSQSPRYKVAKRGQDVALRCDPISGHVSLFWYQQALGQGPEFLTYFQNEAQLDKSGLPSDRFFAERPEGSVSTLKIQRTQQEDSAVYLCASSVEGVRVHTEAFFGQGTRLTVV.

The CDR3 is CAWSLGGQEQFF. DNA for the CDR3: TGTGCCTGGAGCCTCGGAGGACAGGAGCAGTTCTTC. V usage is TRBV30 and J usage is TRBJ2-1; maybe TRBD1 (6 bases). The CDR3 is made up of 12 amino acids. Germline lookup yields CDR1 GTSNPN and CDR2 SVGIG (reference sequence). Trimming cost V 3 bases and J 10 bases, with 13 bases left between them.

The table lists this clone with a few counts. The CDR3 DNA reads TGTGCCAGCAGCCCGGACAGGGGCGACGAGCAGTACTTC. Its translation is CASSPDRGDEQYF. This chain uses TRBV6-8 with TRBJ2-7; the match to TRBD1 covers 9 bases. CDR1 and CDR2 (germline): MNHGY, SAAAGT. The length of the CDR3 is 13 residues. Losses at the gene ends were 6 bases for V and 5 bases for J; bases not matched to a gene: 5.

The chain joins TRBV18 to TRBJ2-7; a weak D match, TRBD2 (6 bases). The CDR3 has 14 residues. V lost 2 bases, J lost 5 bases, and 13 bases lay in between. Germline V gene data show CDR1 as KGHSH and CDR2 as LQKENI. CDR3 amino acids: CASSPRRGEDEQYF. Written as DNA, the CDR3 is TGTGCCAGCTCACCAAGGCGGGGCGAAGACGAGCAGTACTTC.

V gene TRBV6-1 combines with J gene TRBJ1-5, with D perhaps matching TRBD1 (6 bases). Trimming took 0 bases from V and 3 from J, leaving 12 bases between them. CDR1 and CDR2 (germline): MNHNS, SASEGT. The CDR3 spans 16 residues. CDR3 sequence (DNA): TGTGCCAGCAGTGAAGCGCAGGGGAGCCCCAATCAGCCCCAGCATTTT. This gives the protein CASSEAQGSPNQPQHF.

J is TRBJ1-5 and V is TRBV7-5; TRBD1 is taken as the D call from the table, unchecked against the DNA. TRBV7-5 is deemed a pseudogene. There are 14 residues in the CDR3. The CDR3 nucleotides read TGTGCCAGCAGCCTATTTACAGGGAATCAGCCCCAGCATTTT. This codes for CASSLFTGNQPQHF.

This clone has just a few counts. This chain connects TRBV11-3 to TRBJ2-1; 10 nucleotides agree with TRBD2. There are 15 residues in the CDR3. Per the germline V gene, CDR1 is SGHNT and CDR2 is YENEEA. The J segment lost 4 bases and the V segment lost 5 bases, leaving 5 bases of the junction unmatched. This chain's CDR3 is CASSPGLASYNEQFF. The CDR3 DNA reads TGTGCCAGCAGCCCGGGACTAGCGTCTTACAATGAGCAGTTCTTC.

The chain links TRBV6-8 to TRBJ1-1; tentative D call: TRBD1 (5 bases). Germline V lookup: CDR1 MNHGY, CDR2 SAAAGT. This CDR3 comprises 14 residues. The germline V and J ends were trimmed by 6 bases and 1 base, with 12 bases remaining between them. This chain's CDR3 is CASSHLTANTEAFF. DNA of the CDR3: TGTGCCAGCAGCCACTTGACAGCGAACACTGAAGCTTTCTTT.

This chain uses TRBV18 with TRBJ1-1, with 7 bases matching TRBD1. Germline lookup yields CDR1 KGHSH and CDR2 LQKENI. V shed 5 bases and J 3 bases; nucleotides not matched to a gene: 9. CDR3 length equals 15 residues. The chain's CDR3 is CASSATGDGYTEAFF. CDR3 bases: TGTGCCAGCTCAGCTACAGGGGACGGATACACTGAAGCTTTCTTT.

This clone turned up a few times. The chain links TRBV1 to TRBJ1-1. TRBV1 is termed a pseudogene. The CDR3 is 14 amino acids. The CDR3 protein is CASSYSGRDTEAFF. CDR3 in DNA: TGCGCCAGCAGCTATTCAGGGAGGGACACTGAAGCTTTCTTT.

This clone has just a few counts. This chain connects TRBV11-3 to TRBJ1-2; TRBD1 agrees at 7 bases. The CDR3 has 15 residues. Germline V gene data show CDR1 as SGHNT and CDR2 as YENEEA. V dropped 1 base and J dropped 4; count of bases not matched to a gene: 6. The CDR3 loop reads CASSLVLGQVYGYTF. CDR3 nucleotides: TGTGCCAGCAGCTTAGTCCTTGGACAGGTCTATGGCTACACCTTC.